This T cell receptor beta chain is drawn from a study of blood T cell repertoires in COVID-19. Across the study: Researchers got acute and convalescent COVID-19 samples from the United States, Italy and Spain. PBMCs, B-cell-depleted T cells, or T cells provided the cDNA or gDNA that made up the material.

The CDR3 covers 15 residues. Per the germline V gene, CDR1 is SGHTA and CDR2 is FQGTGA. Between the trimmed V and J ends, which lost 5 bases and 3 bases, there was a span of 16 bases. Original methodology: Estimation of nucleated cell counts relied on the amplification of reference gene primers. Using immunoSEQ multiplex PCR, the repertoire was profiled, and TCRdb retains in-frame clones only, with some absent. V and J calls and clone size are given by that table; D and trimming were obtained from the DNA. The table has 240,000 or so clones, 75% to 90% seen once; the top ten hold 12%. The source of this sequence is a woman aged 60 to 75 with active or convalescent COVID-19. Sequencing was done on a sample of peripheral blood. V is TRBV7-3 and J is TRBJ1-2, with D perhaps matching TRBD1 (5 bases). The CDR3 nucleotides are TGTGCCAGCAGCGCTTCCGGGGGAACCGACTATGGCTACACCTTC. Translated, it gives CASSASGGTDYGYTF.